The entry below describes one T cell receptor beta chain. The antigen remains unidentified. Germline V gives CDR1 MNHEY, CDR2 SVGAGI. This CDR3 region has 13 residues. Deletions cut 2 bases from V and 6 bases from J, with 10 bases between. This entry comes from a study of response to subunit inactivated influenza vaccine. The study's findings and limits: New T cells are recruited in small numbers by each seasonal influenza vaccination, according to the authors' suggestion.

TCRdb recomputed calls from the RT-PCR reads with MiXCR, one row per CDR3 protein. The table includes fewer than 400,000 distinct CDR3 sequences, 21% detected once. Sequenced here: PBMCs from blood, sampled approximately 20 months after vaccination. The chain has TRBV6-5 and TRBJ2-5; no clear D. This receptor was obtained from a man between 45 and 75 years old who received an inactivated influenza vaccine. The CDR3 region has the DNA TGTGCCAGCAGTTACCTTGGCGATCAGACCCAGTACTTC. Its translation: CASSYLGDQTQYF.